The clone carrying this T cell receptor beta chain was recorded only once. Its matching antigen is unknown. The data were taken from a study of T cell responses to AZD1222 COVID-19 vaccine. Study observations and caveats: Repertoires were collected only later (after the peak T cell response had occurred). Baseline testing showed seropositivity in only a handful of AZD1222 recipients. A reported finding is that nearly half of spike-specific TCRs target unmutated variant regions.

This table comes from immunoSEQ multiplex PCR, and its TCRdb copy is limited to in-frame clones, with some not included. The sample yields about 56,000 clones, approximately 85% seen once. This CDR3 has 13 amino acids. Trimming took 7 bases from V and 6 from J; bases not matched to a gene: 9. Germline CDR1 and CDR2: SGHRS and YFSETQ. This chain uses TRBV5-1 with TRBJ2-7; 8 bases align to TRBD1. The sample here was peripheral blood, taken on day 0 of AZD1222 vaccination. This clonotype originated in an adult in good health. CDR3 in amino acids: CASGPDRDGEQYF. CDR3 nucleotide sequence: TGCGCCAGCGGTCCGGACAGGGACGGCGAGCAGTACTTC. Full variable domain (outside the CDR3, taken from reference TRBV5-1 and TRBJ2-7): KAGVTQTPRYLIKTRGQQVTLSCSPISGHRSVSWYQQTPGQGLQFLFEYFSETQRNKGNFPGRFSGRQFSNSRSEMNVSTLELGDSALYLCASGPDRDGEQYFGPGTRLTVT.